A selection of T cell receptor beta chains follows, all from one sample in a study of spatial heterogeneity in lung cancer. One entry per CDR3 protein, called by TCRdb with MiXCR from the 5' RACE reads. The sample shows over a thousand distinct CDR3 sequences, roughly 5.8% of them seen only once. Specimen: lung tumor tissue, collected at surgery. These receptor sequences come from a female donor with early-stage non-small cell lung cancer. CDR3s include the opening cysteine and the closing phenylalanine or tryptophan. Fields, in order: J gene, clone size, V gene, D gene, CDR3 length, CDR3 DNA, CDR3 protein. A D gene is named only where the DNA matches it firmly. Size values are once, few and many counts, or a class for expanded clones, and some rows have none.

>TRBJ2-7|medium-sized|TRBV7-8|-|15
TGTGCCAGCACCGAAGAGGTGGGCCAGGACTACGAGCAGTACTTC
CASTEEVGQDYEQYF
>TRBJ1-1|medium-sized|TRBV7-9|-|12
TGTGCCAGCAGCTCGGGGGGCAGGGTTGCTTTCTTT
CASSSGGRVAFF
>TRBJ2-3|medium-sized|TRBV7-2|-|15
TGTGCCAGCAGCTTAAGCGGGACAGTCACAGATACGCAGTATTTT
CASSLSGTVTDTQYF
>TRBJ2-3|medium-sized|TRBV7-8|TRBD1|16
TGTGCCAGCAGCTTAGCGGGACAGGGTGTAACAGATACGCAGTATTTT
CASSLAGQGVTDTQYF
>TRBJ2-3|medium-sized|TRBV5-1|-|16
TGCGCCAGCAGCTTGGTAGGGGAGATGGCGACAGATACGCAGTATTTT
CASSLVGEMATDTQYF
>TRBJ2-5|medium-sized|TRBV12-5|-|15
TGTGCTAGTGGTTTGGTAACCAGCTTCCAAGAGACCCAGTACTTC
CASGLVTSFQETQYF
>TRBJ1-3|medium-sized|TRBV28|TRBD1|16
TGTGCCAGTTTCCGCGGGGGACAGGTCTCTGGAAACACCATATATTTT
CASFRGGQVSGNTIYF
>TRBJ2-7|medium-sized|TRBV10-3|-|16
TGTGCCATCAGTGAGTCAACGGGGGCGGAGGGCTACGAGCAGTACTTC
CAISESTGAEGYEQYF
>TRBJ1-4|medium-sized|TRBV28|-|15
TGTGCCAGCAGTTTTTCGGCGCCAACTAATGAAAAACTGTTTTTT
CASSFSAPTNEKLFF
>TRBJ1-6|many|TRBV6-5|TRBD1|15
TGTGCCAGCAGTCCCCGACAGGGCGCGAATTCACCCCTCCACTTT
CASSPRQGANSPLHF
>TRBJ1-2|medium-sized|TRBV9|TRBD1|15
TGTGCCAGCAGCGGCTACAGGGGGCGGATCTATGGCTACACCTTC
CASSGYRGRIYGYTF
>TRBJ2-1|large|TRBV6-2/TRBV6-3|-|14
TGTGCCACCCTTGCCGGGACGTTCTACAATGAGCAGTTCTTC
CATLAGTFYNEQFF
>TRBJ1-2|-|TRBV5-1|-|15
TGCGCCAGCAGCCATTCGACTCAGGGCCCCTATGGCTACACCTTC
CASSHSTQGPYGYTF
>TRBJ2-5|many|TRBV11-3|TRBD2|16
TGTGCCAGCAGCCCCCGACTAGCGGGAGCAGAAGATACCCAGTACTTC
CASSPRLAGAEDTQYF
>TRBJ2-4|-|TRBV30|TRBD2|14
TGTGCCGGGACCGGGGGGGCGATCAAAAACATTCAGTACTTC
CAGTGGAIKNIQYF
>TRBJ2-1|many|TRBV10-1|TRBD2|16
TGCGCCAGCAGTGAGCTAGCGGGAGGTCGCTACAATGAGCAGTTCTTC
CASSELAGGRYNEQFF
>TRBJ2-1|medium-sized|TRBV6-2/TRBV6-3|-|12
TGTGCCAGCAGTTACCGGAGTAATGAGCAGTTCTTC
CASSYRSNEQFF
>TRBJ2-1|medium-sized|TRBV3-1|-|14
TGTGCCAGCAGCCAAGTGGGGGGTCGGAATGAGCAGTTCTTC
CASSQVGGRNEQFF
>TRBJ2-2|medium-sized|TRBV6-5|-|16
TGTGCCAGCGGTAGCCCAAAGGGGACGGGCACCGGGGAGCTGTTTTTT
CASGSPKGTGTGELFF
>TRBJ2-3|many|TRBV6-1|TRBD1|16
TGTGCCAGCAGTACCCGAGGGCAGGGGGACGCAGATACGCAGTATTTT
CASSTRGQGDADTQYF
>TRBJ2-2|medium-sized|TRBV7-3|-|13
TGTGCCAGCAGCTCCTCAGGGGCCGGGGAGCTGTTTTTT
CASSSSGAGELFF
>TRBJ2-5|medium-sized|TRBV7-3|TRBD2|16
TGTGCCAGCAGCCGGGGACTAGCGGGGGACGGAGAGACCCAGTACTTC
CASSRGLAGDGETQYF
>TRBJ1-5|few|TRBV5-5|TRBD1|15
TGTGCCAGCAGCTTGGGACAGGGGGCTAGTCAGCCCCAGCATTTT
CASSLGQGASQPQHF
>TRBJ1-4|medium-sized|TRBV2|-|14
TGTGCCAGCAGTGGAGGGGCAACTAATGAAAAACTGTTTTTT
CASSGGATNEKLFF
>TRBJ2-7|medium-sized|TRBV20-1|TRBD2|16
TGCAGTGCTAGCCCTAGTCTAGCGGGGGGAGGCTACGAGCAGTACTTC
CSASPSLAGGGYEQYF
>TRBJ1-6|once|TRBV6-5|-|16
TGTGCCAGCAGTTCGAGGGATGGGGGAGGGAGTTCACCCCTCCACTTT
CASSSRDGGGSSPLHF